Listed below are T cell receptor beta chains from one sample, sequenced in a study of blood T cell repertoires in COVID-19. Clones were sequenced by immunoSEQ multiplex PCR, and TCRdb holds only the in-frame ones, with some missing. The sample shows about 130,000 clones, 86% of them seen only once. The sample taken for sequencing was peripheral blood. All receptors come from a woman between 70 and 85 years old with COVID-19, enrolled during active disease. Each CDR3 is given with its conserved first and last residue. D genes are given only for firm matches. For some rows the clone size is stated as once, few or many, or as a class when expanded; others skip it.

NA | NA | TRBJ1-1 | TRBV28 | CASSLGAWHTEAFF | TGTGCCAGCAGTTTGGGGGCTTGGCACACTGAAGCTTTCTTT
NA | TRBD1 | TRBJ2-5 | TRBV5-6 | CASSNRDRQYQETQYF | TGTGCCAGCAGCAACCGGGACAGGCAGTACCAAGAGACCCAGTACTTC
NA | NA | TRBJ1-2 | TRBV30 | CAWRKQDGYGYTF | TGTGCCTGGAGAAAACAGGACGGCTATGGCTACACCTTC
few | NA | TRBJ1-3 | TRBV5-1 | CASSLGTRTGISGNTIYF | TGCGCCAGCAGCTTGGGGACCCGAACAGGGATTTCTGGAAACACCATATATTTT
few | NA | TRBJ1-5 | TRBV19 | CASDGSRENQPQHF | TGTGCCAGTGATGGTAGCAGGGAAAATCAGCCCCAGCATTTT
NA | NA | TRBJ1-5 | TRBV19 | CASSIGRGSGNQPQHF | TGTGCCAGTAGTATAGGGCGGGGGAGCGGCAATCAGCCCCAGCATTTT
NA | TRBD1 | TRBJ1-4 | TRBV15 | CATSRDGRGLHEKLFF | TGTGCCACCAGCAGAGATGGTAGGGGGCTACATGAAAAACTGTTTTTT
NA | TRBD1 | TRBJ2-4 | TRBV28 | CASSTQGIKNIQYF | TGTGCCAGCAGCACACAGGGGATCAAAAACATTCAGTACTTC
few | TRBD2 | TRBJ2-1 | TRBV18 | CASSPPRGGDYNEQFF | TGTGCCAGCTCACCCCCCCGGGGGGGGGATTACAATGAGCAGTTCTTC
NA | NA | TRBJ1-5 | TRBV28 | CASRGDVGRNQPQHF | TGTGCCAGCAGGGGAGACGTGGGTCGCAATCAGCCCCAGCATTTT
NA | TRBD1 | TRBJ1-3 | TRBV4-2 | CASSQAGPTGSGGNTIYF | TGTGCCAGCAGCCAAGCTGGACCGACAGGGTCTGGAGGAAACACCATATATTTT
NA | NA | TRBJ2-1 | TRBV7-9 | CASSERGGPFNEQFF | TGTGCCAGCAGCGAGAGGGGGGGCCCCTTCAATGAGCAGTTCTTC
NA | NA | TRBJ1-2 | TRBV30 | CAWSAGLVDHGYTF | TGTGCCTGGAGTGCAGGACTTGTCGACCATGGCTACACCTTC
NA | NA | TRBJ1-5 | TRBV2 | CASSVRVGSNQPQHF | TGTGCCAGCAGTGTCAGGGTCGGGAGCAATCAGCCCCAGCATTTT
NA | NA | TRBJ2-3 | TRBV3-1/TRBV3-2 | CASSQRGRSDTQYF | TGTGCCAGCAGCCAAAGGGGCCGGTCCGATACGCAGTATTTT
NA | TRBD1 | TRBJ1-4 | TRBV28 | CASSATGANEKLFF | TGTGCCAGCAGTGCCACAGGGGCTAATGAAAAACTGTTTTTT
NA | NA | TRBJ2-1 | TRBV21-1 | CASSRLHMDEQFF | TGTGCCAGCAGCAGGCTCCACATGGATGAGCAGTTCTTC
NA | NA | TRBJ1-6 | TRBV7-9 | CASSPFTGHFSSPLHF | TGTGCCAGCAGCCCGTTTACGGGACACTTCTCCTCACCCCTCCACTTT
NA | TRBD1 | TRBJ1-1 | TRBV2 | CASRPGQGFTEAFF | TGTGCCAGCAGGCCGGGACAGGGTTTCACTGAAGCTTTCTTT
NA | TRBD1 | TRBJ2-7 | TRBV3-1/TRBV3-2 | CASSPPLTGGTTYEQYF | TGTGCCAGCAGCCCTCCCTTGACAGGGGGGACGACCTACGAGCAGTACTTC
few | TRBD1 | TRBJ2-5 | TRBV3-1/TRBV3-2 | CASSQGTGVKETQYF | TGTGCCAGCAGCCAAGGGACAGGGGTTAAAGAGACCCAGTACTTC
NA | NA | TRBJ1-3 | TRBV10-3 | CAISDLRENSGNTIYF | TGTGCCATCAGCGACCTCCGGGAAAACTCTGGAAACACCATATATTTT
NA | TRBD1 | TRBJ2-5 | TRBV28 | CASSSGTGGETQYF | TGTGCCAGCAGTTCGGGGACAGGGGGCGAGACCCAGTACTTC
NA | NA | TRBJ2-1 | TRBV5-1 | CASSLGQYYNEQFF | TGCGCCAGCAGCTTGGGACAGTACTACAATGAGCAGTTCTTC
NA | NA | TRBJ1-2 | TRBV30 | CAWSVRQYGYTF | TGTGCCTGGAGTGTCAGACAGTATGGCTACACCTTC
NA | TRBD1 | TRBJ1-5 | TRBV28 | CASSSAGRGDQPQHF | TGTGCCAGCAGCAGTGCGGGCAGGGGGGATCAGCCCCAGCATTTT
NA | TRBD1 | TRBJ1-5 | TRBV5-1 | CASSSTTGGQPQHF | TGCGCCAGCAGCTCCACCACAGGGGGTCAGCCCCAGCATTTT
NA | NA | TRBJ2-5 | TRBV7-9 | CASSNTIFGEETQYF | TGTGCCAGCAGCAATACGATCTTCGGGGAAGAGACCCAGTACTTC